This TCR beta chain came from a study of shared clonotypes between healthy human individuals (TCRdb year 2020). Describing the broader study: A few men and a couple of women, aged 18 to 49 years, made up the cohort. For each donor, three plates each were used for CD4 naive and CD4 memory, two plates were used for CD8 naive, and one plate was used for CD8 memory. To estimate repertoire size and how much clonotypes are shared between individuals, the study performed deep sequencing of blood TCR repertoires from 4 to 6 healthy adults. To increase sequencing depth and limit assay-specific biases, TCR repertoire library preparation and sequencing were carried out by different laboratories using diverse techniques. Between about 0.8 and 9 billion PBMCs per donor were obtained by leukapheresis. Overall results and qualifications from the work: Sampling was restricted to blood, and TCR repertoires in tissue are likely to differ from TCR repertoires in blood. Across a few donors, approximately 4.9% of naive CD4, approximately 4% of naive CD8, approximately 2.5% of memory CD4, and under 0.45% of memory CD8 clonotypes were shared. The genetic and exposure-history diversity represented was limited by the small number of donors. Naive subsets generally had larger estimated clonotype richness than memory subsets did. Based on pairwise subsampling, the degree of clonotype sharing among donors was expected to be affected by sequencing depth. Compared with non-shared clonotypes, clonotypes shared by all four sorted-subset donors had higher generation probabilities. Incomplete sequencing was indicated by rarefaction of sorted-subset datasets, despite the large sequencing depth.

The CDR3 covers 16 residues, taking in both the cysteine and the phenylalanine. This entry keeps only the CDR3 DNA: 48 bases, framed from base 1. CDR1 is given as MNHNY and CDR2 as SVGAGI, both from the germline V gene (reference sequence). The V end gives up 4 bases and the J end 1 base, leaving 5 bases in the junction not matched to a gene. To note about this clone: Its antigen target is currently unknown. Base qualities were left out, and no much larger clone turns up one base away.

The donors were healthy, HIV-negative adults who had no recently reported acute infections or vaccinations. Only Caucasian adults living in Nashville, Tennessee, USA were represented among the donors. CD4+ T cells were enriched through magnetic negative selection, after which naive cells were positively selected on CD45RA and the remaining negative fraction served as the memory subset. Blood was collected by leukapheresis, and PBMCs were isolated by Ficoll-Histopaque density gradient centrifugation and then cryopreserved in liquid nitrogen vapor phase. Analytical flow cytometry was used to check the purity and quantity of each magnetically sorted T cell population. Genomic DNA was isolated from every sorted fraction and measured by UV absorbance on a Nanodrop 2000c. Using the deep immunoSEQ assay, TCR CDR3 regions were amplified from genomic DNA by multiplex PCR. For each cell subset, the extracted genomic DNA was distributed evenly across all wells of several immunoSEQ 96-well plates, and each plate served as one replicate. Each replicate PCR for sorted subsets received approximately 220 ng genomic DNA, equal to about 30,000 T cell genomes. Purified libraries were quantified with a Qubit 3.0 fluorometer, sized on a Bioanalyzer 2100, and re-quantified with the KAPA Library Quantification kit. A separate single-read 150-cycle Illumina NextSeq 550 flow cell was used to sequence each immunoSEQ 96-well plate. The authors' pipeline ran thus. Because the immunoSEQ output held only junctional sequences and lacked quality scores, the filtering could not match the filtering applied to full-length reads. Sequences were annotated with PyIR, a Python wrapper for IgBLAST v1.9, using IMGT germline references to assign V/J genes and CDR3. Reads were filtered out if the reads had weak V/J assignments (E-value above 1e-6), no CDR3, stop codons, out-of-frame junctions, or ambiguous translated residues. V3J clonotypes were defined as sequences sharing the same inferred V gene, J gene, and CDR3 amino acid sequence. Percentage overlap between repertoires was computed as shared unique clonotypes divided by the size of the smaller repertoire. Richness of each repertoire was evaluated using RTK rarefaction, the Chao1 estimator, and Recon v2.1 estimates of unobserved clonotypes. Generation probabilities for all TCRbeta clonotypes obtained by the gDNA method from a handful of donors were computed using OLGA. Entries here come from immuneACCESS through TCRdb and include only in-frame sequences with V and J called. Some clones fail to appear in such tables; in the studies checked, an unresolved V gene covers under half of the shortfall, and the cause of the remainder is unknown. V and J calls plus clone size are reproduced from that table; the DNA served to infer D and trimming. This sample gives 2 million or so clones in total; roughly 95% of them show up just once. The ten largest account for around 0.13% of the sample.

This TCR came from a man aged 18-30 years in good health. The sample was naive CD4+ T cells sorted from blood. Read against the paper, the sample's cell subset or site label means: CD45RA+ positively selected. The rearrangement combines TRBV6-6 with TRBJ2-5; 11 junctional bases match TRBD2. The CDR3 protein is CASSLTGTSGQETQYF. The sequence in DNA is TGTGCCAGCAGTTTAACCGGGACTAGCGGCCAAGAGACCCAGTACTTC.